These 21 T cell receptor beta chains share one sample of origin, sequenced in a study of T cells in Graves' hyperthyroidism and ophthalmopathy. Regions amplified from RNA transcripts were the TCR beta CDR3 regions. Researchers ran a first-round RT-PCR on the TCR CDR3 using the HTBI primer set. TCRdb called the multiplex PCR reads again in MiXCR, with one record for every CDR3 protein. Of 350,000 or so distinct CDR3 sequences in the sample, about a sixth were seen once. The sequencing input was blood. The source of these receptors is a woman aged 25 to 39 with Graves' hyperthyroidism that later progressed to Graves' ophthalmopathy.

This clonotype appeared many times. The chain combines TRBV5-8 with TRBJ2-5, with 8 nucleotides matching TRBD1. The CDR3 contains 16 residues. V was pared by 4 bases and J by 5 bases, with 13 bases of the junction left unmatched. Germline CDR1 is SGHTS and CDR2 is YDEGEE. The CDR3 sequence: CASSPKSQGAGETQYF. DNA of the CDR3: TGTGCCAGCAGCCCGAAATCCCAGGGGGCAGGGGAGACCCAGTACTTC. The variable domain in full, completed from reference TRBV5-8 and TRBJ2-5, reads EAGVTQSPTHLIKTRGQQATLRCSPISGHTSVYWYQQALGLGLQFLLWYDEGEERNRGNFPPRFSGRQFPNYSSELNVNALELEDSALYLCASSPKSQGAGETQYFGPGTRLLVL.

CDR3 in amino acids: CASRGTGTSGFTDTQYF. In DNA form, the CDR3 reads TGTGCCAGCAGGGGTACCGGGACTAGCGGATTCACAGATACGCAGTATTTT. The V gene is TRBV12-3 or TRBV12-4, the J gene TRBJ2-3; 11 nucleotides match TRBD2. This CDR3 is built from 17 residues. The ends lost 6 bases at V and 2 bases at J; junction bases unmatched: 10.

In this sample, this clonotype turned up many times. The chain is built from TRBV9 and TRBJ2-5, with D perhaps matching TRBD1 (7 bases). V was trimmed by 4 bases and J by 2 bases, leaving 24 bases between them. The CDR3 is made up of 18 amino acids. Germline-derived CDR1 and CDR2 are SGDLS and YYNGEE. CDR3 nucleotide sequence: TGTGCCAGCAGCCCCCGAGGAGGGACAGTACTAGGACAAGAGACCCAGTACTTC. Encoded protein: CASSPRGGTVLGQETQYF.

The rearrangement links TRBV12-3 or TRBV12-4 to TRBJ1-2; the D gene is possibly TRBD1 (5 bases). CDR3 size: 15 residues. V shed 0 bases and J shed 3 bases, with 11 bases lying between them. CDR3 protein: CASSLAWGTDYGYTF. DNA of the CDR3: TGTGCCAGCAGTTTAGCCTGGGGGACCGACTATGGCTACACCTTC.

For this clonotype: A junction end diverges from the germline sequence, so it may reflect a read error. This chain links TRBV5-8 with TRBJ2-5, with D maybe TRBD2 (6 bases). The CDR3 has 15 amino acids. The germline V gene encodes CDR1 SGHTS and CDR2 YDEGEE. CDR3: CASTLAGLQQETQYF. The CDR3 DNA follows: TGTGCCAGCACCTTGGCGGGACTGCAACAAGAGACCCAGTACTTC.

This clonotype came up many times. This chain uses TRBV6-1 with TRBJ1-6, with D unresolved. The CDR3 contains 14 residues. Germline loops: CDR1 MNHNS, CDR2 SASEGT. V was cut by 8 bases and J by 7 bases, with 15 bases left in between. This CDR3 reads CASRILGLNSPLHF. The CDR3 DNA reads TGTGCCAGCCGTATCCTGGGGTTGAATTCACCCCTCCACTTT.

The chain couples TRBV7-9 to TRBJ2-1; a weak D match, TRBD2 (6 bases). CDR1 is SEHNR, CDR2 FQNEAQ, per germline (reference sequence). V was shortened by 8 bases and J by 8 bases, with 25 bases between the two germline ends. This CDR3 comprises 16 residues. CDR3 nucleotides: TGTGCCAGCTTACAAGTGGGGGGACCAAACCTCCATGAGCAGTTCTTC. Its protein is CASLQVGGPNLHEQFF.

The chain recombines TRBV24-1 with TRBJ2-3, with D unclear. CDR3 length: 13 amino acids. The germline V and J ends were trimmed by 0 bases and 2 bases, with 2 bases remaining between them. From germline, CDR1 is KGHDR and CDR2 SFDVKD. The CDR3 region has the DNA TGTGCCACCAGTGATTTGTTCACAGATACGCAGTATTTT. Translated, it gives CATSDLFTDTQYF.

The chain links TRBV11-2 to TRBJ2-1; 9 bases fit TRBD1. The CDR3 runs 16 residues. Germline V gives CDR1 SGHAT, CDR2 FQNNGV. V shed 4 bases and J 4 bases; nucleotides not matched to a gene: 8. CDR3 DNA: TGTGCCAGCAGCTACCACCCGGGACAGGGTTACAATGAGCAGTTCTTC. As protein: CASSYHPGQGYNEQFF.

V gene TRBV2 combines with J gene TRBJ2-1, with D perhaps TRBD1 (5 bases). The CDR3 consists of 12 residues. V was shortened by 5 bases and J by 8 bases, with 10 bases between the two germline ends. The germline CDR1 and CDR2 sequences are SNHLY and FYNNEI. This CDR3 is CASSQDSDEQFF. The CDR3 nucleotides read TGTGCCAGCAGTCAAGACAGCGATGAGCAGTTCTTC.

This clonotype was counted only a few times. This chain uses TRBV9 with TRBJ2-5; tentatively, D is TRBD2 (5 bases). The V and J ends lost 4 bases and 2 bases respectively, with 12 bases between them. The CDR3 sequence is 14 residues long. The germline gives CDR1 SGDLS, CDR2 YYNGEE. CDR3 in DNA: TGTGCCAGCAGCCCAAGCGGAACTCAAGAGACCCAGTACTTC. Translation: CASSPSGTQETQYF.

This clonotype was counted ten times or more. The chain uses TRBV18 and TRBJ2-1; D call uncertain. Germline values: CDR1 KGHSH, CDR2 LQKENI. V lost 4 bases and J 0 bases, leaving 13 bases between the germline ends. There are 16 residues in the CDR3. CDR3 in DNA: TGTGCCAGCTCACGACTTGCGGACCGCTCCTACAATGAGCAGTTCTTC. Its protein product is CASSRLADRSYNEQFF. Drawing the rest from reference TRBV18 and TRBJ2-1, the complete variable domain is NAGVMQNPRHLVRRRGQEARLRCSPMKGHSHVYWYRQLPEEGLKFMVYLQKENIIDESGMPKERFSAEFPKEGPSILRIQQVVRGDSAAYFCASSRLADRSYNEQFFGPGTRLTVL.

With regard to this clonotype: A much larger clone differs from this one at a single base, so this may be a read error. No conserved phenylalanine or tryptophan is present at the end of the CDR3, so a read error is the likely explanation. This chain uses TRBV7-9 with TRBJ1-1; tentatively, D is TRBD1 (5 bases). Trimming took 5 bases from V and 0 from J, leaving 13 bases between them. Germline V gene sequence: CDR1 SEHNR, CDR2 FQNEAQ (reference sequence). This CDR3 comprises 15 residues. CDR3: CASSPLVGVNTEAFL. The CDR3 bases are TGTGCCAGCAGCCCCCTGGTAGGGGTGAACACTGAAGCTTTCCTT.

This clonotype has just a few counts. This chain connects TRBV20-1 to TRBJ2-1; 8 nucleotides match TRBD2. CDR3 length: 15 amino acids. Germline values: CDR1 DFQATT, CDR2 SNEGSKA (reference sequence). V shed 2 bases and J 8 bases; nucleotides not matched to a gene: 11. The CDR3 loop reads CSARPGTSNRHEQFF. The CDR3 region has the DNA TGCAGTGCTAGACCCGGGACTAGTAATCGCCATGAGCAGTTCTTC.

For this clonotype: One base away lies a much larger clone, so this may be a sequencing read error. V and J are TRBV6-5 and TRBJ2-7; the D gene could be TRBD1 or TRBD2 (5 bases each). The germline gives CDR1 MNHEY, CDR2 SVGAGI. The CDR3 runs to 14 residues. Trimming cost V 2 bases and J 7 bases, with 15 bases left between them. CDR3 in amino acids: CASSYRDPPGEQYF. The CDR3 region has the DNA TGTGCCAGCAGTTACCGGGACCCCCCTGGTGAGCAGTACTTC.

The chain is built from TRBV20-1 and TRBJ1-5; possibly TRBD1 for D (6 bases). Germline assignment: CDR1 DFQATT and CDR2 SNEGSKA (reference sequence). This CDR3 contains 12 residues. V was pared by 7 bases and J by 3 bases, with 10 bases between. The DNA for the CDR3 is TGCAGTGGCCAGGGGACCAATCAGCCCCAGCATTTT. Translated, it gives CSGQGTNQPQHF.

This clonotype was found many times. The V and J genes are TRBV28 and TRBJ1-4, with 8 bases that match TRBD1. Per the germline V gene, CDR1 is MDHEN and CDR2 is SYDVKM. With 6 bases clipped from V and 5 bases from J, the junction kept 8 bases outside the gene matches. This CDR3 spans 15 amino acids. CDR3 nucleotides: TGTGCCAGCAGCGGACAGGGTTGGCCAAATGAAAAACTGTTTTTT. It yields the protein CASSGQGWPNEKLFF.

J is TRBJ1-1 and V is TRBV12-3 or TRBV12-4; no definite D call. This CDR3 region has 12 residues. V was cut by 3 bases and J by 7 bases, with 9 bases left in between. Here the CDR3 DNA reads TGTGCCAGCAGTTTTGGGCAGATTGAAGCTTTCTTT. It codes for CASSFGQIEAFF.

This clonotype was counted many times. This CDR3 is CASSSPLHQGNGYTF. DNA for the CDR3: TGTGCCAGCAGTTCCCCCCTCCACCAGGGCAATGGCTACACCTTC. The chain combines TRBV12-3 or TRBV12-4 with TRBJ1-2; D is perhaps TRBD1 (5 bases). The V end lost 4 bases, the J end lost 6 bases, and 18 bases lay between the germline ends. The CDR3 sequence is 15 residues long.

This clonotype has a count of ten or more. In DNA form, the CDR3 reads TGCGCCAGCAGCCCTGGGACTAGCGGGAGGGCAAGGAATGAGCAGTTCTTC. Translated, it gives CASSPGTSGRARNEQFF. The chain links TRBV4-1 to TRBJ2-1, with 16 nucleotides matching TRBD2. With V trimmed by 4 bases and J by 7 bases, 7 bases remained unmatched. CDR1 is MGHRA and CDR2 is YSYEKL in the germline V gene. The CDR3 runs 17 residues.

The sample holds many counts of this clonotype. The CDR3 spells CASSLVGLSNQPQHF. In nucleotides, the CDR3 is TGTGCCAGCAGCTTAGTGGGACTCAGCAATCAGCCCCAGCATTTT. The chain couples TRBV7-9 to TRBJ1-5; D possibly corresponds to TRBD1 (5 bases). Germline CDR1 SEHNR, CDR2 FQNEAQ (reference sequence). Trimming removed 1 base from V and 1 base from J, with 8 bases in between. CDR3 length equals 15 residues.